This TCR beta chain was sequenced during a study of shared clonotypes between healthy human individuals. Notes on the study in general: Of the naive CD4 clonotypes, roughly 5.5% were shared across a handful of donors. Sharing of clonotypes among donors was expected to vary with sequencing depth.

TCRdb's table, derived via immunoSEQ multiplex PCR, lists solely in-frame clones and lacks some. The sample lists approximately 2.1 million clones; approximately 93% were seen once. A remark on this clone: Its antigen is as yet unknown.

Germline V gives CDR1 SQVTM, CDR2 ANQGSEA. The CDR3 contains 14 residues. V was clipped by 5 bases and J by 6 bases; unmatched bases: 4. This receptor was taken from a man between 18 and 35 years old in good health. Some clones in this sample may be carry-over from other donors' samples. This chain links TRBV29-1 with TRBJ2-1; 13 bases align to TRBD2. Sequencing used naive CD4+ T cells from PBMCs. Subset of the sample: CD45RA+ positively selected. For the CDR3, the DNA is TGCAGCGTTACGGGACTAGCGGGAAGCAATGAGCAGTTCTTC. Amino acids: CSVTGLAGSNEQFF.